Here is one T cell receptor beta chain with its context. TCRdb re-derived calls from the RT-PCR reads in MiXCR, one entry per CDR3 protein. In the table there are hundreds of thousands of distinct CDR3 sequences, 11% to 15% of which are singletons. This TCR came from a female donor in good health, serving as a healthy control. Sequencing was done on a sample of memory CD4+ T cells from blood.

CDR3 in amino acids: CASSLLPQGDSIQYF. The CDR3 bases are TGTGCCAGCAGCCTACTCCCCCAGGGGGATAGCATTCAGTACTTC. V usage is TRBV6-2 or TRBV6-3 and J usage is TRBJ2-4, with 7 nucleotides matching TRBD1. The CDR3 has 15 amino acids. Germline lookup yields CDR1 MNHEY and CDR2 SVGEGT. J gave up 9 bases and V 6 bases, and 14 bases lay outside the gene matches.